Sequencing of this T cell receptor beta chain was carried out in a study of human T cells and chemical hapten exposure. Study at large: Chiefly female patients presented with alopecia areata, totalis or universalis. It was small differences in pooled library volume that mainly caused per-sample TCR yields to vary.

Specified time point: pre-sensitization, week 0. Treatment here: therapeutic diphenylcyclopropenone sensitization with weekly scalp DPC. In the authors' methods: With a range of about 20,000 to 750,000, the median per sample was 95,638 TCRs. TCRdb processed the RACE reads anew with MiXCR; each CDR3 protein has one entry. The V and J calls were not made by the authors but by TCRdb's processing. The sample has approximately 260,000 distinct CDR3 sequences; approximately 8% are singletons. This clonotype was detected a few times. CDR1 is MGHRA and CDR2 is YSYEKL in the germline V gene. The V end was cut by 4 bases, the J end by 2 bases, with 8 bases between. This CDR3 has 14 residues.

This receptor was identified in a young man with alopecia areata. Some clones in this sample may be carry-over from other donors' samples. The rearrangement uses TRBV4-1 and TRBJ2-2; no reliable D call. The sequenced sample was whole blood, obtained in connection with sensitization to the hapten diphenylcyclopropenone (DPC). The CDR3 loop is CASSRIGNTGELFF. The CDR3 DNA is TGCGCCAGCAGCCGGATAGGAAACACCGGGGAGCTGTTTTTT.